Below, one T cell receptor beta chain is given with its context. Its antigen remains unknown. It was healthy bone marrow donors who served as donors. These data are taken from a study of cytomegalovirus exposure and HLA in healthy donors. The CDR3 length is 13 residues. Germline V gene sequence: CDR1 LGHNA, CDR2 YSLEER. V lost 4 bases, J lost 7 bases, and 13 bases lay in between. PCR was performed using 60 Vbeta and 13 Jbeta primers. TCRdb keeps only in-frame clones here, not all; method: immunoSEQ multiplex PCR. The table has approximately 89,000 clones, around three quarters seen once; the top ten hold approximately 1.5%. Overall study results and limits: Through in vitro validation, a few CMV-associated chains were shown to be specific for CMV antigens. Previously analyzed data showed that most TCR beta V segments were productive at a frequency of about 90% or about 30%. In a later analysis, TCR beta V- and J-gene trimming was associated with a missense DCLRE1C variant.

Material for sequencing was PBMCs. The source is a male donor in good health and CMV-seronegative. The chain combines TRBV4-3 with TRBJ2-5, with D perhaps TRBD2 (6 bases). The CDR3 DNA is TGCGCCAGCAGCCGGAGGGCCGTGGGGACCCAGTACTTC. This sequence encodes CASSRRAVGTQYF.